This passage covers 11 T cell receptor beta chains from one sample sequenced in a study of patients and donors after allogeneic stem cell transplantation. A single record per CDR3 protein comes from TCRdb applying MiXCR to the RT-PCR reads. The sample yields about a million distinct CDR3 sequences, under 20% seen once. Material for sequencing was blood, either unsorted or a sorted T cell fraction (not recorded which). The receptors here all came from a human donor who was either an allogeneic HSCT recipient or a stem cell or donor lymphocyte infusion donor (not recorded which). It is not recorded whose cells these are; they may come from a transplant donor.

This clonotype has only a few counts. The V and J genes are TRBV7-9 and TRBJ2-7; no firm D call. V lost 1 base and J 5 bases, leaving 9 bases between the germline ends. CDR1 and CDR2 from the germline V gene are SEHNR and FQNEAQ (reference sequence). The CDR3 length is 13 residues. The CDR3 is CASSLVWQNEQYF. In nucleotides, the CDR3 is TGTGCCAGCAGCTTAGTGTGGCAGAACGAGCAGTACTTC.

V usage is TRBV25-1 and J usage is TRBJ2-5, with D unresolved. The CDR3 loop spans 12 amino acids. Looked up from germline, CDR1 is MGHDK and CDR2 is SYGVNS. The germline V and J ends were trimmed by 4 bases and 9 bases, with 12 bases remaining between them. The CDR3 spells CASSVNSVAQYF. CDR3 bases: TGTGCCAGCAGTGTAAACAGCGTGGCCCAGTACTTC.

This clonotype has a handful of counts. The chain links TRBV10-3 to TRBJ1-2; 8 positions match TRBD1. The CDR3 runs to 13 residues. From germline, CDR1 is ENHRY and CDR2 SYGVKD. Trimming took 6 bases from V and 3 from J; bases not matched to a gene: 3. CDR3 protein: CAISQTGDYGYTF. CDR3 nucleotide sequence: TGTGCCATCAGCCAGACAGGGGACTATGGCTACACCTTC.

V usage is TRBV5-1 and J usage is TRBJ2-1, with D maybe TRBD2 (6 bases). Per the germline V gene, CDR1 is SGHRS and CDR2 is YFSETQ. The CDR3 is 17 amino acids. V lost 0 bases and J lost 0, with 13 bases in between. CDR3 sequence: CASSLAAGKSSYNEQFF. For the CDR3, the DNA is TGCGCCAGCAGCTTGGCCGCGGGGAAGAGCTCCTACAATGAGCAGTTCTTC.

Concerning this clonotype: At one boundary the junction diverges from the germline segment, which might be a read error. The rearrangement links TRBV7-7 to TRBJ2-2; D unresolved. Germline V gives CDR1 SSHAT, CDR2 FNYEAQ (reference sequence). The CDR3 is 14 amino acids. The CDR3 DNA is TGTGCTAGCAGCCCCCTTTCGAGCACCGGGGAGCTGTTTTTT. It translates to CASSPLSSTGELFF. Supplemented by reference TRBV7-7 and TRBJ2-2, the full variable domain reads GAGVSQSPRYKVTKRGQDVTLRCDPISSHATLYWYQQALGQGPEFLTYFNYEAQPDKSGLPSDRFSAERPEGSISTLTIQRTEQRDSAMYRCASSPLSSTGELFFGEGSRLTVL.

This clonotype was counted only a few times. V usage is TRBV4-1 and J usage is TRBJ2-1, with 8 bases identical to TRBD1. The CDR3 is 13 amino acids. The V and J ends lost 8 bases and 3 bases, in that order; junction bases with no gene match: 3. Germline assignment: CDR1 MGHRA and CDR2 YSYEKL. Here the CDR3 reads CASQDRDYNEQFF. DNA of the CDR3: TGCGCCAGCCAGGACAGGGACTACAATGAGCAGTTCTTC.

The J gene is TRBJ1-1, the V gene TRBV15; TRBD1 is a possible D gene (5 bases). CDR3 length equals 15 residues. In germline, CDR1 is LNHNV, CDR2 YYDKDF (reference sequence). V was pared by 1 base and J by 2 bases, with 11 bases between. CDR3 sequence: CATSRGGTVNTEAFF. For the CDR3, the DNA is TGTGCCACCAGCAGAGGAGGGACGGTCAACACTGAAGCTTTCTTT. The variable domain in full, with the rest retrieved from reference TRBV15 and TRBJ1-1, is DAMVIQNPRYQVTQFGKPVTLSCSQTLNHNVMYWYQQKSSQAPKLLFHYYDKDFNNEADTPDNFQSRRPNTSFCFLDIRSPGLGDTAMYLCATSRGGTVNTEAFFGQGTRLTVV.

Only a few counts were recorded for this clonotype. This rearrangement joins TRBV6-2 or TRBV6-3 to TRBJ2-7; perhaps D is TRBD1 or TRBD2 (5 bases each). Trimming took 2 bases from V and 4 from J, leaving 15 bases between them. There are 15 residues in the CDR3. The V gene's germline CDR1 is MNHEY and CDR2 SVGEGT. The CDR3 loop is CASSYVGEGGYEQYF. The DNA of the CDR3 is TGTGCCAGCAGTTACGTGGGGGAAGGTGGGTACGAGCAGTACTTC.

J is TRBJ1-1 and V is TRBV7-6, with 10 bases aligning to TRBD1. Looked up from germline, CDR1 is SGHVS and CDR2 is FNYEAQ. CDR3 length: 16 amino acids. Losses at the gene ends were 4 bases for V and 0 bases for J; bases not matched to a gene: 5. CDR3 amino acids: CASSSDRGAMNTEAFF. The CDR3 DNA sequence: TGTGCCAGCAGCTCGGACAGGGGGGCAATGAACACTGAAGCTTTCTTT. Full variable domain (remainder filled in from reference TRBV7-6 and TRBJ1-1): GAGVSQSPRYKVTKRGQDVALRCDPISGHVSLYWYRQALGQGPEFLTYFNYEAQQDKSGLPNDRFSAERPEGSISTLTIQRTEQRDSAMYRCASSSDRGAMNTEAFFGQGTRLTVV.

This clonotype was recorded a few times. The V gene is TRBV7-3, the J gene TRBJ2-1; 11 bases agree with TRBD2. CDR1 and CDR2 from the germline V gene are SGHTA and FQGTGA. The CDR3 loop spans 16 amino acids. With 5 bases clipped from V and 7 bases from J, the junction kept 10 bases outside the gene matches. The CDR3 DNA is TGTGCCAGCAGCCTAAATGGTCTAGCGGGGGGAAATGAGCAGTTCTTC. It codes for CASSLNGLAGGNEQFF.

The chain links TRBV5-1 to TRBJ2-7; 14 nucleotides line up with TRBD2. Losses at the gene ends were 4 bases for V and 2 bases for J; bases not matched to a gene: 5. This CDR3 contains 16 residues. Germline CDR1 and CDR2: SGHRS and YFSETQ. CDR3 coding DNA: TGCGCCAGCAGCCGGGGACTAGCGGGGGATCCCTACGAGCAGTACTTC. Amino acid sequence: CASSRGLAGDPYEQYF.